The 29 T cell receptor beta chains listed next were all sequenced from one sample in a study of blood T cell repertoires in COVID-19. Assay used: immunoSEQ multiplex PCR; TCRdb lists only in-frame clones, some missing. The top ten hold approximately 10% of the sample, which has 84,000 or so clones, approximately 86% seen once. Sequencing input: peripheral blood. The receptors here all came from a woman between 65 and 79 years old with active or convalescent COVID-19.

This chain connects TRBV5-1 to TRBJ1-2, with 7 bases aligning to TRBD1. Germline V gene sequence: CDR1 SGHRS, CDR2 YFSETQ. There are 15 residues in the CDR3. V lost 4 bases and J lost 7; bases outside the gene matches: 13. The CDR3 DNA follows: TGCGCCAGCAGCCTCCCGTCGACAGGGACATCTGGCTACACCTTC. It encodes CASSLPSTGTSGYTF.

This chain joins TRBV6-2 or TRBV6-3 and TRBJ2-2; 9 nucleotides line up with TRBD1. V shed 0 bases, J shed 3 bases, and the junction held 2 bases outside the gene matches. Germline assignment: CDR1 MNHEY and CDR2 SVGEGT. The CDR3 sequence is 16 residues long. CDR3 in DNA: TGTGCCAGCAGTTACTCAAGGGACAGGGACACCGGGGAGCTGTTTTTT. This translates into CASSYSRDRDTGELFF.

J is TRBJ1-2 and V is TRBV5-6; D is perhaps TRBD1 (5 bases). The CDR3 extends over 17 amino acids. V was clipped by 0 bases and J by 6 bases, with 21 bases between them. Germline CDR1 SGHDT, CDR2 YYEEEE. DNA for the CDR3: TGTGCCAGCAGCTTGGACAGGCCGGGAGCGGGTGACCATGGCTACACCTTC. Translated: CASSLDRPGAGDHGYTF.

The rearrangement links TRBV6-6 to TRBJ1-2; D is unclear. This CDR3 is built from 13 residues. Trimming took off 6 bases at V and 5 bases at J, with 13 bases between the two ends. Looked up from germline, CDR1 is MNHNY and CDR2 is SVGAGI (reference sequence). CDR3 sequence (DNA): TGTGCCAGCAGCCCCGGCGGCCGTTATGGCTACACCTTC. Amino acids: CASSPGGRYGYTF.

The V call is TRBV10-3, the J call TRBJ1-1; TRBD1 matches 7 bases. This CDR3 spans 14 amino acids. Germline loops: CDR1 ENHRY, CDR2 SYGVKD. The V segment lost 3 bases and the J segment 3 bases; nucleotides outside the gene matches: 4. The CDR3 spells CAISDFRGDTEAFF. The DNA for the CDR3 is TGTGCCATCAGTGATTTCAGGGGGGACACTGAAGCTTTCTTT.

The CDR3 spells CASSPRQGAKQETQYF. CDR3 nucleotide sequence: TGTGCCAGCAGTCCCAGACAGGGGGCTAAACAAGAGACCCAGTACTTC. This chain uses TRBV28 with TRBJ2-5, with 10 bases fitting TRBD1. The trim removed 5 bases at V and 2 bases at J, leaving 8 bases unmatched. This CDR3 is built from 16 residues. Per the germline V gene, CDR1 is MDHEN and CDR2 is SYDVKM.

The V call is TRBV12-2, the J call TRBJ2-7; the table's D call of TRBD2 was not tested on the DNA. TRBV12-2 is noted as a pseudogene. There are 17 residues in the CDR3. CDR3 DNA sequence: TGTGCAAGTCGCTTAGCTAGCTGGCGGGGGGGCTCCTACGAGCAGTACTTC. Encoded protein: CASRLASWRGGSYEQYF.

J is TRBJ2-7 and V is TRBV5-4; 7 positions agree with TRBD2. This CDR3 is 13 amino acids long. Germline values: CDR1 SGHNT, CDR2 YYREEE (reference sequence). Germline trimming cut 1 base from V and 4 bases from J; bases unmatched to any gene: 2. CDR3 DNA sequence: TGTGCCAGCAGCTTGTGGGGGGGGTACGAGCAGTACTTC. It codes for CASSLWGGYEQYF.

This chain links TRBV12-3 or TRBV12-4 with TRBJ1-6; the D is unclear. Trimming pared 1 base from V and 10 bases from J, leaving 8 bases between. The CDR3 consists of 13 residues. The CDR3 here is CASSLDEESPLHF. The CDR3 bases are TGTGCCAGCAGTTTAGACGAGGAATCACCCCTCCACTTT.

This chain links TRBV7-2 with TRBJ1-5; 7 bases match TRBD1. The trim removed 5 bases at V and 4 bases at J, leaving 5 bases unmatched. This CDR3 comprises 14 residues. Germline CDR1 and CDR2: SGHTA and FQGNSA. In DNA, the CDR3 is TGTGCCAGCAGCAACAGACAGGGAAATCAGCCCCAGCATTTT. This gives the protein CASSNRQGNQPQHF.

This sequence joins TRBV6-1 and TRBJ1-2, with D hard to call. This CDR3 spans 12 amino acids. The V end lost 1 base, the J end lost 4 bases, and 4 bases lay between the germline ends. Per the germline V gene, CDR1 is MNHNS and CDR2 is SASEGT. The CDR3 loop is CASSEVAYGYTF. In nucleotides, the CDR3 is TGTGCCAGCAGTGAAGTGGCCTATGGCTACACCTTC.

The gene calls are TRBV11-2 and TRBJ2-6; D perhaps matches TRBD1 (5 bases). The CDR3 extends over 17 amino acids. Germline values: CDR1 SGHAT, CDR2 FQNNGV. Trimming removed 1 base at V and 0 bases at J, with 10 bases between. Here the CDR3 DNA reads TGTGCCAGCAGCTTAGTGGGGCGGACCTCTGGGGCCAACGTCCTGACTTTC. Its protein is CASSLVGRTSGANVLTF.

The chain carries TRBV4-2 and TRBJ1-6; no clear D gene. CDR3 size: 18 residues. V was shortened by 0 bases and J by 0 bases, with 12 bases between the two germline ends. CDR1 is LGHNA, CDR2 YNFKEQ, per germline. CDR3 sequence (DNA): TGTGCCAGCAGCCAAGAAGGTTCAGCTAGCTCCTATAATTCACCCCTCCACTTT. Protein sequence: CASSQEGSASSYNSPLHF.

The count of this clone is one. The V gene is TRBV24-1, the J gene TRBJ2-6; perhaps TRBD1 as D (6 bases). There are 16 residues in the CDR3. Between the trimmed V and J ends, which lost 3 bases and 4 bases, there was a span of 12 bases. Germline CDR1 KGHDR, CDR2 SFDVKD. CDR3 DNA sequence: TGTGCCACCAGTGATGCCGGGACACCGGGGGCCAACGTCCTGACTTTC. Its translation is CATSDAGTPGANVLTF.

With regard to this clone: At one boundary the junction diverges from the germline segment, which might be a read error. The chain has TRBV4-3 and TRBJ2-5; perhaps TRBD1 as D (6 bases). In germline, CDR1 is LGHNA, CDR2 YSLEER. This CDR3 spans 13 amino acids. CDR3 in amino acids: CASSEEQGRTQYF. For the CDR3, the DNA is TGCGCCAGCAGCGAAGAACAGGGAAGGACCCAGTACTTC.

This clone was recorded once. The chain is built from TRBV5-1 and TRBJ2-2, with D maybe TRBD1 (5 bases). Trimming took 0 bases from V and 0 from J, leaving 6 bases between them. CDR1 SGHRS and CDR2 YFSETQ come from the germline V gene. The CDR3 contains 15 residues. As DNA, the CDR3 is TGCGCCAGCAGCTTGGGACAGACGAACACCGGGGAGCTGTTTTTT. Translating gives CASSLGQTNTGELFF.

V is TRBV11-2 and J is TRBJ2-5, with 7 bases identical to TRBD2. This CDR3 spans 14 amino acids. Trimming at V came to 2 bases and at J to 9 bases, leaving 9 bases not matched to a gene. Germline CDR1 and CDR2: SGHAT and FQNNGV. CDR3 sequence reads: CASSLKTSTEAQYF. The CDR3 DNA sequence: TGTGCCAGCAGCTTAAAGACTAGCACGGAGGCCCAGTACTTC.

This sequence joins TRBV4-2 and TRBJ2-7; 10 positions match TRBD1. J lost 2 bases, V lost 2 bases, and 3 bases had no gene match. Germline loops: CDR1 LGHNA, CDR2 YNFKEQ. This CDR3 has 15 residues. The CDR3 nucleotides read TGTGCCAGCAGCCAACGACAGGGGGCCACCTACGAGCAGTACTTC. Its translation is CASSQRQGATYEQYF.

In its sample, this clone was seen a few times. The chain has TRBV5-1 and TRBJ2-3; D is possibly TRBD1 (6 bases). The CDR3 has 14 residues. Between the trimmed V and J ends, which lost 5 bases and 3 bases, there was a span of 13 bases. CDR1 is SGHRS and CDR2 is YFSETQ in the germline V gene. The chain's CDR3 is CASRRLQGTDTQYF. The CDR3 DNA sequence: TGCGCCAGCAGACGTCTCCAGGGGACAGATACGCAGTATTTT.

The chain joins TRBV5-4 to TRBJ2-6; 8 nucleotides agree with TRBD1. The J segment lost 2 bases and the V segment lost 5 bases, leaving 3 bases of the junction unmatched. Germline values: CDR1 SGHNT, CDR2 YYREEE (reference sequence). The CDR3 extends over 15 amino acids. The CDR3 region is CASSMTGAGANVLTF. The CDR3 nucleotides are TGTGCCAGCAGTATGACAGGGGCTGGGGCCAACGTCCTGACTTTC. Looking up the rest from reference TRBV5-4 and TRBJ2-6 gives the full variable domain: ETGVTQSPTHLIKTRGQQVTLRCSSQSGHNTVSWYQQALGQGPQFIFQYYREEENGRGNFPPRFSGLQFPNYSSELNVNALELDDSALYLCASSMTGAGANVLTFGAGSRLTVL.

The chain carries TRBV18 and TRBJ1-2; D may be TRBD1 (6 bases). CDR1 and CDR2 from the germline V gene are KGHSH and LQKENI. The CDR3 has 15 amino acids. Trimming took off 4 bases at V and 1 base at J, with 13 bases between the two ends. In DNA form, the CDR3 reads TGTGCCAGCTCACGGCCGGACAGATTTAACTATGGCTACACCTTC. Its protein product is CASSRPDRFNYGYTF.

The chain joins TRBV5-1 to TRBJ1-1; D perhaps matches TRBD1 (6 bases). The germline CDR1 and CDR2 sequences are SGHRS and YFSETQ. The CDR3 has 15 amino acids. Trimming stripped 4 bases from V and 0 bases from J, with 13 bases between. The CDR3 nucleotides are TGCGCCAGCAGCCCCGGGGACATCTTGAACACTGAAGCTTTCTTT. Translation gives CASSPGDILNTEAFF.

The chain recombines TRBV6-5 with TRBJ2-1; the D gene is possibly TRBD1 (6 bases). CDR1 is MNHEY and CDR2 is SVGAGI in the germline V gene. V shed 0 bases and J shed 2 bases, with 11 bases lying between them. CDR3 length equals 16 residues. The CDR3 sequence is CASSYSYRDPYNEQFF. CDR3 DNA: TGTGCCAGCAGTTACTCGTACAGGGACCCCTACAATGAGCAGTTCTTC.

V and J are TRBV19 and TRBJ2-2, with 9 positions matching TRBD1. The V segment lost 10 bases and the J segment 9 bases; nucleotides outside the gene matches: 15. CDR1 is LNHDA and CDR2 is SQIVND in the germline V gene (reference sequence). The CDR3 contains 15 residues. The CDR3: CATRMGTGSSRELFF. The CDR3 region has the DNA TGTGCCACGCGAATGGGGACAGGGTCCAGCAGGGAGCTGTTTTTT. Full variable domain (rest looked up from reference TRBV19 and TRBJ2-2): DGGITQSPKYLFRKEGQNVTLSCEQNLNHDAMYWYRQDPGQGLRLIYYSQIVNDFQKGDIAEGYSVSREKKESFPLTVTSAQKNPTAFYLCATRMGTGSSRELFFGEGSRLTVL.

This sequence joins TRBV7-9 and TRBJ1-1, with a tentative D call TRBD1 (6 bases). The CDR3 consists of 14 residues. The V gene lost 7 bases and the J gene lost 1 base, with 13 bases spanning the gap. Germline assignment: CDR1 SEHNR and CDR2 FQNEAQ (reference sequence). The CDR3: CASIDKGGNTEAFF. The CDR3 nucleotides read TGTGCCAGCATCGATAAAGGGGGGAACACTGAAGCTTTCTTT.

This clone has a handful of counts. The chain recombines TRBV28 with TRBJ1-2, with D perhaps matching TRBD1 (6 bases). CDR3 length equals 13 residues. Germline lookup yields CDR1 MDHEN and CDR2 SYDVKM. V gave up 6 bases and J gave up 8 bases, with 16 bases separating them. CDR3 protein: CASSFTGLEGYTF. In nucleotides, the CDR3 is TGTGCCAGCAGCTTTACAGGGTTAGAGGGCTACACCTTC.

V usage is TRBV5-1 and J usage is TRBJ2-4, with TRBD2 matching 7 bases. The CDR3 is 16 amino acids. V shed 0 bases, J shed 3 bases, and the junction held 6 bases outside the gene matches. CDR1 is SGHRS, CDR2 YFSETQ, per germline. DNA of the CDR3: TGCGCCAGCAGCTTGGTAGCTAGCGGCGGCAAAAACATTCAGTACTTC. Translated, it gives CASSLVASGGKNIQYF. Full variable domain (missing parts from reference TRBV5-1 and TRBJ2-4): KAGVTQTPRYLIKTRGQQVTLSCSPISGHRSVSWYQQTPGQGLQFLFEYFSETQRNKGNFPGRFSGRQFSNSRSEMNVSTLELGDSALYLCASSLVASGGKNIQYFGAGTRLSVL.

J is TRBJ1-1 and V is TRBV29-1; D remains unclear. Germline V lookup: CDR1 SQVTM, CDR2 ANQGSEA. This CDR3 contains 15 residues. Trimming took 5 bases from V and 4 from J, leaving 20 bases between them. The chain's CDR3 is CSVLRWRLAATEAFF. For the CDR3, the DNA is TGCAGCGTTTTAAGGTGGAGGTTAGCAGCCACTGAAGCTTTCTTT.

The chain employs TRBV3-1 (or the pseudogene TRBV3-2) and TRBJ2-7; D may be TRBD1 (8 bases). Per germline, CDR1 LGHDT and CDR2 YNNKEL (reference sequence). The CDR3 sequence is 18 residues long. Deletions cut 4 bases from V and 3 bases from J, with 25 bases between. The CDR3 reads CASSPYPWYRGGFYEQYF. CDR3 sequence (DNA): TGTGCCAGCAGCCCCTACCCCTGGTACAGGGGGGGATTCTACGAGCAGTACTTC.